This section outlines one T cell receptor beta chain sequence together with its context. Produced via immunoSEQ multiplex PCR; TCRdb's table is partial and in-frame only. The sample records around 50,000 clones, 79% being singletons. These data come from a study of T cells in tumors after PD-1 blockade. Study information: Mean per blood sample: 95,000 to 130,000 templates (about 24,679-260,000), some 34,000 unique clonotypes.

The CDR3 totals 13 residues. CDR1 and CDR2 from the germline V gene are MNHEY and SVGAGI. With 6 bases removed from V and 2 bases from J, the gap between germline ends came to 11 bases. V and J are TRBV6-5 and TRBJ2-7; D may be TRBD1 or TRBD2 (5 bases each). The sample was PBMCs, taken before anti-PD-1 therapy. The source of this sequence is a human donor with advanced basal cell or squamous cell carcinoma (not recorded which). The chain's CDR3 is CASSAGTAYEQYF. The CDR3 region has the DNA TGTGCCAGCAGCGCCGGGACCGCCTACGAGCAGTACTTC.